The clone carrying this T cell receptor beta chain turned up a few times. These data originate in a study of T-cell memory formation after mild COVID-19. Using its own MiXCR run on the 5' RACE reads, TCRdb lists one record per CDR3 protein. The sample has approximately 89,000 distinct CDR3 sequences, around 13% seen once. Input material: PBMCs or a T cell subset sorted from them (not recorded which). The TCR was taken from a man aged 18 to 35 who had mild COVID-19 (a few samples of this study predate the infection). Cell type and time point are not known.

The CDR3 loop is CASSVERGPNTGELFF. The CDR3 DNA follows: TGTGCCAGCAGCGTAGAGCGGGGGCCCAACACCGGGGAGCTGTTTTTT. The chain carries TRBV9 and TRBJ2-2; the match to TRBD2 covers 8 bases. Germline V gene sequence: CDR1 SGDLS, CDR2 YYNGEE. The CDR3 has 16 residues. Trimming took 0 bases from V and 2 from J; bases not matched to a gene: 3.